The 25 T cell receptor beta chains presented below share a single source sample, sequenced in a study of T cells in Graves' hyperthyroidism and ophthalmopathy (dated by TCRdb to between 2018 and 2021). Library preparation was by multiplex PCR. The instrument was an Illumina HiSeq 2000. The TCR beta CDR3 regions were amplified from the RNA transcripts. A first-round RT-PCR of the TCR CDR3 used the HTBI primer set with the Qiagen OneStep RT-PCR kit. TCRdb passed the public sequencing reads through fastp at Q25 and MiXCR, retaining productive beta sequences. Duplicate CDR3 protein sequences are folded into a single record with the most common DNA and genes. Across this sample there are about 640,000 distinct CDR3 sequences, with more than 14% seen only once. The ten top clones hold under 15% of the sample. The source material was blood. These receptors came from a woman between 50 and 59 years old with Graves' ophthalmopathy.

This chain joins TRBV15 and TRBJ2-7; 14 bases fit TRBD2. In germline, CDR1 is LNHNV, CDR2 YYDKDF (reference sequence). CDR3 length: 17 residues. The trim removed 5 bases at V and 4 bases at J, leaving 10 bases unmatched. The CDR3 nucleotides are TGTGCCACCAGCTTACGACTAGCGGGAGGGCCTGGGTACGAGCAGTACTTC. It encodes CATSLRLAGGPGYEQYF.

On this clonotype: A much larger clone lies a single base off, so this may be a read error. The genes are TRBV12-3 or TRBV12-4 and TRBJ2-2; D possibly matches TRBD1 or TRBD2 (5 bases each). This CDR3 contains 16 residues. The CDR3 region has the DNA TGTGCCAGCAGCGTAGCAGGGAATACGAACACCGGGGAGCTGGTTTTT. This codes for CASSVAGNTNTGELVF.

This clonotype was seen many times. The chain has TRBV5-1 and TRBJ1-5; D uncertain. The germline V gene has CDR1 SGHRS and CDR2 YFSETQ. Deletions cut 2 bases from V and 2 bases from J, with 5 bases between. The CDR3 is 13 residues long. For the CDR3, the DNA is TGCGCCAGCAGCTTCGCAGGCAATCAGCCCCAGCATTTT. This translates into CASSFAGNQPQHF.

J is TRBJ1-6 and V is TRBV15, with D unclear. The CDR3 spans 12 residues. V shed 0 bases and J shed 15 bases, with 9 bases lying between them. Germline assignment: CDR1 LNHNV and CDR2 YYDKDF (reference sequence). CDR3 sequence reads: CATSRDGRNLHF. The CDR3 DNA reads as TGTGCCACCAGCAGAGACGGTCGAAACCTCCACTTT.

CDR3 residues: CASSLEAAEGTGELFF. The CDR3 DNA follows: TGTGCCAGCAGTTTAGAGGCGGCCGAGGGCACCGGGGAGCTGTTTTTT. The V call is TRBV12-3 or TRBV12-4, the J call TRBJ2-2; a weak D match, TRBD2 (5 bases). V lost 1 base and J 4 bases, leaving 13 bases between the germline ends. The CDR3 sequence is 16 residues long.

This chain connects TRBV7-9 to TRBJ2-5, with 7 positions matching TRBD1. The CDR3 is made up of 18 amino acids. V was clipped by 4 bases and J by 0 bases; unmatched bases: 14. Germline V CDR1 and CDR2: SEHNR, FQNEAQ (reference sequence). This CDR3 reads CASSSTILPGQYQETQYF. The CDR3 DNA is TGTGCCAGCAGCTCTACTATACTACCGGGACAGTACCAAGAGACCCAGTACTTC.

In this sample, this clonotype turned up a few times. The chain recombines TRBV9 with TRBJ2-3, with D perhaps given as TRBD1 or TRBD2 (5 bases each). Germline V gene lookup returns CDR1 SGDLS and CDR2 YYNGEE. The CDR3 consists of 15 residues. V was clipped by 2 bases and J by 0 bases, with 10 bases between them. CDR3 coding DNA: TGTGCCAGCAGCGTTGGGGGTATTAGCACAGATACGCAGTATTTT. Its translation: CASSVGGISTDTQYF.

This clonotype showed up just a few times. The gene calls are TRBV4-2 and TRBJ2-6; D uncertain. Per the germline V gene, CDR1 is LGHNA and CDR2 is YNFKEQ. The ends were cut back, 0 bases at V and 0 bases at J, with 9 bases in the middle. The CDR3 runs 17 residues. The CDR3 reads CASSQDFYSSGANVLTF. The CDR3, as DNA: TGTGCCAGCAGCCAAGACTTCTACAGCTCTGGGGCCAACGTCCTGACTTTC.

This clonotype was counted ten times or more. This chain joins TRBV12-3 or TRBV12-4 and TRBJ1-1; D unclear. V was clipped by 6 bases and J by 7 bases, with 15 bases between them. The CDR3 covers 13 residues. CDR3 nucleotides: TGTGCCAGCAGCCAAGACCCGGGAGGTGAAGCTTTCTTT. Translation: CASSQDPGGEAFF.

This clonotype was seen repeatedly, ten times or more. This rearrangement joins TRBV7-3 to TRBJ2-2; a possible D gene is TRBD2 (6 bases). CDR1 is SGHTA and CDR2 is FQGTGA in the germline V gene. The length of the CDR3 is 16 residues. Trimming removed 0 bases at V and 4 bases at J, with 12 bases between. In DNA, the CDR3 is TGTGCCAGCAGCTTAACGGTGGCGGGACCCACCGGGGAGCTGTTTTTT. The encoded protein is CASSLTVAGPTGELFF.

A note on this clonotype: A much larger clone lies a single base off, so this may be a read error. The chain has TRBV6-1 and TRBJ2-3; 13 nucleotides match TRBD2. Per the germline V gene, CDR1 is MNHNS and CDR2 is SASEGT. The V and J ends lost 6 bases and 4 bases, in that order; junction bases with no gene match: 10. CDR3 length equals 17 residues. CDR3: CASRPPGLAGSADTQYF. The DNA of the CDR3 is TGTGCCAGCAGACCCCCGGGACTAGCGGGGAGCGCAGATACGCAGTATTTT.

This clonotype occurred many times. This rearrangement joins TRBV11-2 to TRBJ2-7; D is ambiguous. The germline CDR1 and CDR2 sequences are SGHAT and FQNNGV. The V and J ends lost 0 bases and 5 bases respectively, with 11 bases between them. This CDR3 is built from 14 residues. This CDR3 reads CASSLDAVTHEQYF. The CDR3 nucleotides read TGTGCCAGCAGCTTAGACGCTGTCACCCACGAGCAGTACTTC.

This clonotype was counted only a few times. The rearrangement uses TRBV9 and TRBJ2-1; unclear D gene. CDR1 and CDR2 (germline): SGDLS, YYNGEE. Trimming removed 3 bases from V and 9 bases from J, with 13 bases in between. This CDR3 contains 13 residues. In DNA form, the CDR3 reads TGTGCCAGCAGCGCGACTCTCCCCCCTGAGCAGTTCTTC. This translates into CASSATLPPEQFF. The full variable domain, completed using reference TRBV9 and TRBJ2-1, is DSGVTQTPKHLITATGQRVTLRCSPRSGDLSVYWYQQSLDQGLQFLIQYYNGEERAKGNILERFSAQQFPDLHSELNLSSLELGDSALYFCASSATLPPEQFFGPGTRLTVL.

The rearrangement joins TRBV11-2 to TRBJ2-7, with D possibly being TRBD2 (6 bases). The last part of the DNA fits TRBJ2-1 better; the J call may be wrong. The CDR3 length is 13 residues. The V gene's germline CDR1 is SGHAT and CDR2 FQNNGV. CDR3 DNA: TGTGCCAGCAGCGAATATAGCGGCTACGAGCAGTTCTTC. This sequence encodes CASSEYSGYEQFF.

This clonotype has a count of ten or more. The chain links TRBV7-2 to TRBJ2-1; 7 nucleotides line up with TRBD2. Germline V gene lookup returns CDR1 SGHTA and CDR2 FQGNSA. This CDR3 has 16 residues. V gave up 5 bases and J gave up 4 bases; unmatched junction bases: 11. The CDR3 coding sequence is TGTGCCAGCAGCCGAGCCAGGGCTAGCGGTTACAATGAGCAGTTCTTC. As protein: CASSRARASGYNEQFF.

This clonotype was picked up many times. This sequence joins TRBV28 and TRBJ2-7; D remains unclear. This CDR3 is built from 15 residues. CDR1 and CDR2 (germline): MDHEN, SYDVKM. Between the trimmed V and J ends, which lost 6 bases and 4 bases, there was a span of 19 bases. CDR3: CASSKDVWAVYEQYF. The CDR3 region has the DNA TGTGCCAGCAGCAAAGATGTGTGGGCTGTTTACGAGCAGTACTTC.

Many counts were recorded for this clonotype. This rearrangement joins TRBV29-1 to TRBJ1-1; D not certain. This CDR3 region has 13 residues. V was clipped by 3 bases and J by 2 bases, with 10 bases between them. In germline, CDR1 is SQVTM, CDR2 ANQGSEA. The CDR3 DNA follows: TGCAGCGTTGAGGGCAGACTAAACACTGAAGCTTTCTTT. It encodes CSVEGRLNTEAFF.

This clonotype showed up many times. V and J are TRBV29-1 and TRBJ1-1, with D unclear. From germline, CDR1 is SQVTM and CDR2 ANQGSEA. The CDR3 consists of 12 residues. Trimming removed 4 bases from V and 2 bases from J, with 8 bases in between. CDR3 amino acids: CSVVEGNTEAFF. CDR3 nucleotides: TGCAGCGTTGTTGAGGGTAACACTGAAGCTTTCTTT.

A note on this clonotype: This may be a read error: a much more frequent sequence differs by one nucleotide. The V gene is TRBV3-1, the J gene TRBJ2-1; 12 bases align to TRBD2. CDR3 length equals 17 residues. Germline V gene lookup returns CDR1 LGHDT and CDR2 YNNKEL (reference sequence). The trim removed 1 base at V and 7 bases at J, leaving 8 bases unmatched. CDR3 nucleotides: TGTGCCAGCAGCCAAGCTGTGTCTAGCGGGAGGGGAAATGAGCAGTTCTTC. Its translation is CASSQAVSSGRGNEQFF.

This clonotype was seen many times. The J gene is TRBJ1-1, the V gene TRBV7-2; the D is unclear. Germline V gene data show CDR1 as SGHTA and CDR2 as FQGNSA. CDR3 length: 14 residues. V gave up 4 bases and J gave up 1 base, with 10 bases separating them. DNA for the CDR3: TGTGCCAGCAGCTACTGGACTGGGAACACTGAAGCTTTCTTT. Protein: CASSYWTGNTEAFF.

The chain carries TRBV4-2 and TRBJ2-1; D is unclear. This CDR3 comprises 14 residues. V dropped 1 base and J dropped 10 bases, with 14 bases sitting between them. Germline-derived CDR1 and CDR2 are LGHNA and YNFKEQ. DNA of the CDR3: TGTGCCAGCAGCCAAGTTGGATCAAGCGTGGAGCAGTTCTTC. Translated, it gives CASSQVGSSVEQFF.

This clonotype was observed a handful of times. The gene calls are TRBV2 and TRBJ2-7; the D is unclear. There are 15 residues in the CDR3. CDR1 SNHLY and CDR2 FYNNEI come from the germline V gene. Trimming pared 3 bases from V and 3 bases from J, leaving 15 bases between. CDR3 residues: CASSDFSPQLYEQYF. The CDR3 DNA is TGTGCCAGCAGTGATTTTTCCCCGCAGCTCTACGAGCAGTACTTC.

This clonotype came up many times. This chain links TRBV19 with TRBJ1-1; the D is unclear. Trimming cost V 1 base and J 1 base, with 4 bases left between them. In germline, CDR1 is LNHDA, CDR2 SQIVND (reference sequence). This CDR3 is 13 amino acids long. CDR3 residues: CASSIGTNTEAFF. The CDR3 coding sequence is TGTGCCAGTAGTATAGGAACGAACACTGAAGCTTTCTTT.

Ten or more counts support this clonotype. The V gene is TRBV28, the J gene TRBJ2-5; D might be TRBD2 (5 bases). CDR1 is MDHEN and CDR2 is SYDVKM in the germline V gene. V gave up 5 bases and J gave up 10 bases, with 14 bases separating them. This CDR3 is 12 amino acids long. The CDR3 DNA sequence: TGTGCCAGCAGTAACCTAGTTGAGGGCCAGTACTTC. Its protein product is CASSNLVEGQYF.

This clonotype was counted many times. The genes are TRBV7-2 and TRBJ2-5; 11 bases are shared with TRBD2. The CDR3 is made up of 16 amino acids. J lost 5 bases, V lost 2 bases, and 7 bases had no gene match. Per the germline V gene, CDR1 is SGHTA and CDR2 is FQGNSA. The CDR3 DNA follows: TGTGCCAGCAGCTTATATAGGACTAGCGGGTGGGAGACCCAGTACTTC. Its translation: CASSLYRTSGWETQYF.